This TCR beta chain was documented in a study of metastatic and nonmetastatic thyroid tumors. TCRdb re-called clones via MiXCR from the PCR reads. The sample comprises tens of thousands of clones, more than 20% of which are singletons, and roughly 16% rests with the top ten. Trimming stripped 7 bases from V and 4 bases from J, with 19 bases between. Germline-derived CDR1 and CDR2 are MNHNS and SASEGT. This CDR3 comprises 15 residues. No patient received treatment before thyroid surgery. This clone was counted a few times. The rearrangement joins TRBV6-1 to TRBJ1-1, with TRBD1 as a possible D gene (6 bases). The receptor comes from a female donor with papillary thyroid cancer or a benign thyroid nodule (not recorded which). Some clones in this sample may be carry-over from other donors' samples. The sequenced material came from blood. The CDR3 loop is CASMEPGVAGTEAFF. The CDR3 bases are TGTGCCAGCATGGAGCCAGGGGTCGCGGGCACTGAAGCTTTCTTT.